This entry features one TCR beta chain sequence. Method: immunoSEQ multiplex PCR; TCRdb's copy keeps in-frame clones and lacks some. The data contain more than 8,000 clones, 71% of them seen just once; the ten biggest clones take up more than 20%. Trimming took 4 bases from V and 1 from J; bases not matched to a gene: 15. Germline-derived CDR1 and CDR2 are MGHRA and YSYEKL. The CDR3 extends over 19 amino acids. The treatment here: randomized to nivolumab then ipilimumab (arm A) or the reverse (arm B). No patient had prior DNA-damaging chemotherapy. PBMC sorting kept live CD3+CD8+ cells without CD19 or CD56. These data originate in a study of sequential checkpoint blockade in melanoma. Study-level background: Patients were randomized 1:1 to nivolumab-then-ipilimumab or ipilimumab-then-nivolumab first-line. After both sequences, patients received maintenance nivolumab.

This material consisted of CD8+ T cells sorted from blood (inferred from file names), taken from a patient given nivolumab and ipilimumab in sequence. The rearrangement links TRBV4-1 to TRBJ2-3; 9 nucleotides line up with TRBD2. The clonotype comes from a human donor with melanoma. The CDR3 loop reads CASSLSGRAGGPGTDTQYF. The CDR3 DNA follows: TGCGCCAGCAGCCTATCAGGGCGGGCGGGAGGGCCGGGCACAGATACGCAGTATTTT.